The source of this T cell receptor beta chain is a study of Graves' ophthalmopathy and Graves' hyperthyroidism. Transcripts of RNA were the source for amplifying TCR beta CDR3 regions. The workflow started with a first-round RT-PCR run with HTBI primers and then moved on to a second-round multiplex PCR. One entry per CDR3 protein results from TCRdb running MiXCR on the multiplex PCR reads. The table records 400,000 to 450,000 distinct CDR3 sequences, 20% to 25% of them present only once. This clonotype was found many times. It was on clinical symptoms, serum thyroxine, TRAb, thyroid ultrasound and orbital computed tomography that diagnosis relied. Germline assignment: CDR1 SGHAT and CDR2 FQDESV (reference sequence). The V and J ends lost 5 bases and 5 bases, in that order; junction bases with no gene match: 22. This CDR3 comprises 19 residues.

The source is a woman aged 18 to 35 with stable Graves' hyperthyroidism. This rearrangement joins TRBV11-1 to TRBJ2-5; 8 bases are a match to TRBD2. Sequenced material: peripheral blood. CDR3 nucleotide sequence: TGTGCCAGCAGCGAAGGGGTCGGATTGCGGGAGGCCACCAGGGAGACCCAGTACTTC. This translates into CASSEGVGLREATRETQYF.